Listed here are 30 T cell receptor beta chains from one sample, sequenced in a study of T-cell memory formation after mild COVID-19. TCRdb redid the calling of the 5' RACE reads with MiXCR, one entry per CDR3 protein. The sample holds about 100,000 distinct CDR3 sequences; 13% to 15% are singletons and the top ten take 35% to 40%. Sequenced sample: PBMCs or a T cell subset sorted from them (not recorded which). The origin of the receptors is a man younger than 30 who had mild COVID-19 (a few samples of this study predate the infection). Cell type and time point are not known.

The chain links TRBV12-3 or TRBV12-4 to TRBJ1-5, with a tentative D call TRBD1 (6 bases). V was trimmed by 7 bases and J by 5 bases, leaving 18 bases between them. The CDR3 extends over 15 amino acids. The CDR3 coding sequence is TGTGCCAGCACCACGACAGGAGAGGGGTATCAGCCCCAGCATTTT. Translated, it gives CASTTTGEGYQPQHF.

This chain joins TRBV19 and TRBJ2-7, with D possibly being TRBD1 or TRBD2 (5 bases each). The V gene lost 4 bases and the J gene lost 3 bases, with 16 bases spanning the gap. This CDR3 comprises 15 residues. CDR1 is LNHDA and CDR2 is SQIVND in the germline V gene (reference sequence). DNA of the CDR3: TGTGCCAGTAGTAAAACCGGGACCGGAGACTACGAGCAGTACTTC. Encoded protein: CASSKTGTGDYEQYF.

This clonotype was counted only a few times. An end of the junction does not agree with germline; a read error may underlie this. This sequence joins TRBV2 and TRBJ1-2; D is ambiguous. CDR3 length: 14 amino acids. CDR1 and CDR2 (germline): SNHLY, FYNNEI. The CDR3 loop reads CASIEEGWHYGYTF. In nucleotides, the CDR3 is TGTGCCAGCATTGAAGAGGGCTGGCACTATGGCTACACCTTC.

A few counts support this clonotype. The chain combines TRBV23-1 with TRBJ2-3, with TRBD1 identical over 8 bases. TRBV23-1 belongs to the ORF category, with a function that is uncertain. With V trimmed by 6 bases and J by 5 bases, 7 bases remained unmatched. This CDR3 spans 14 amino acids. CDR3 sequence reads: CASSPTGARDTQYF. In nucleotides, the CDR3 is TGCGCCAGCAGCCCGACAGGGGCACGAGATACGCAGTATTTT.

The J gene is TRBJ1-1, the V gene TRBV5-4; D is ambiguous. V gave up 0 bases and J gave up 7 bases, with 4 bases separating them. Germline CDR1 reads SGHNT; CDR2 reads YYREEE (reference sequence). The length of the CDR3 is 11 residues. The DNA for the CDR3 is TGTGCCAGCAGCTTGGCAAGTGAAGCTTTCTTT. This sequence encodes CASSLASEAFF.

Ten or more counts support this clonotype. The gene calls are TRBV7-8 and TRBJ2-3; no reliable D call. The CDR3 totals 14 residues. Germline V gene data show CDR1 as SGHVS and CDR2 as FQNEAQ. Deletions cut 0 bases from V and 2 bases from J, with 6 bases between. As DNA, the CDR3 is TGTGCCAGCAGCTTAGCGGGGATCACAGATACGCAGTATTTT. Translating it yields CASSLAGITDTQYF.

A note on this clonotype: Just one base apart from a much larger clone, this may be a read error. The chain combines TRBV11-2 with TRBJ2-3; D is uncertain. V dropped 5 bases and J dropped 0 bases, with 12 bases sitting between them. The CDR3 has 15 residues. The germline CDR1 and CDR2 sequences are SGHAT and FQNNGV. CDR3 region: CASSPTHLSTDTQYF. In DNA, the CDR3 is TGTGCCAGCAGCCCGACACATCTAAGCACAGATACGCAGTATTTT. The entire variable domain, with the rest obtained from reference TRBV11-2 and TRBJ2-3, is as follows: EAGVAQSPRYKIIEKRQSVAFWCNPISGHATLYWYQQILGQGPKLLIQFQNNGVVDDSQLPKDRFSAERLKGVDSTLKIQPAKLEDSAVYLCASSPTHLSTDTQYFGPGTRLTVL.

V and J are TRBV29-1 and TRBJ2-7; D perhaps matches TRBD1 (5 bases). Germline assignment: CDR1 SQVTM and CDR2 ANQGSEA. V was trimmed by 4 bases and J by 2 bases, leaving 12 bases between them. CDR3 length equals 13 residues. The CDR3 DNA reads as TGCAGCGTTGCAGGGTTAACCGCCTACGAGCAGTACTTC. Its translation is CSVAGLTAYEQYF.

The rearrangement links TRBV5-5 to TRBJ1-5, with unresolved D. Germline V gene sequence: CDR1 SGHKS, CDR2 YYEKEE (reference sequence). This CDR3 spans 12 amino acids. The V end lost 4 bases, the J end lost 5 bases, and 7 bases lay between the germline ends. The CDR3 spells CASSGWDQPQHF. The DNA for the CDR3 is TGTGCCAGCAGCGGGTGGGATCAGCCCCAGCATTTT. Variable domain in full (rest from reference TRBV5-5 and TRBJ1-5): DAGVTQSPTHLIKTRGQQVTLRCSPISGHKSVSWYQQVLGQGPQFIFQYYEKEERGRGNFPDRFSARQFPNYSSELNVNALLLGDSALYLCASSGWDQPQHFGDGTRLSIL.

The chain has TRBV7-6 and TRBJ2-2; 12 bases fit TRBD2. With 4 bases clipped from V and 1 base from J, the junction kept 7 bases outside the gene matches. This CDR3 spans 18 amino acids. Per the germline V gene, CDR1 is SGHVS and CDR2 is FNYEAQ. The CDR3 reads CASSSELAGGLNTGELFF. Written as DNA, the CDR3 is TGTGCCAGCAGCTCAGAACTAGCGGGGGGACTGAACACCGGGGAGCTGTTTTTT.

This clonotype was recorded at least ten times. J is TRBJ2-7 and V is TRBV12-3 or TRBV12-4; the D gene is possibly TRBD1 (6 bases). The CDR3 sequence is 13 residues long. V lost 6 bases to trimming and J lost 2 bases, with 11 bases between them. CDR3 amino acids: CASSEGQPYEQYF. CDR3 DNA sequence: TGTGCCAGCAGCGAAGGACAGCCCTACGAGCAGTACTTC.

The CDR3 loop is CASSLESGVYNEQFF. The CDR3 nucleotides are TGTGCCAGCTCACTAGAGTCCGGGGTCTACAATGAGCAGTTCTTC. The rearrangement uses TRBV18 and TRBJ2-1; D possibly corresponds to TRBD2 (5 bases). V was cut by 4 bases and J by 3 bases, with 13 bases left in between. CDR1 KGHSH and CDR2 LQKENI come from the germline V gene. The CDR3 runs 15 residues. The whole variable domain, remainder taken from reference TRBV18 and TRBJ2-1, is NAGVMQNPRHLVRRRGQEARLRCSPMKGHSHVYWYRQLPEEGLKFMVYLQKENIIDESGMPKERFSAEFPKEGPSILRIQQVVRGDSAAYFCASSLESGVYNEQFFGPGTRLTVL.

The chain links TRBV12-3 or TRBV12-4 to TRBJ2-5; D unclear. Trimming removed 0 bases at V and 2 bases at J, with 4 bases between. The CDR3 runs 13 residues. For the CDR3, the DNA is TGTGCCAGCAGTTTAGCGGTTCAAGAGACCCAGTACTTC. This translates into CASSLAVQETQYF.

The chain carries TRBV4-1 and TRBJ2-2, with a weak D call TRBD1 (6 bases). This CDR3 is built from 12 residues. V was pared by 7 bases and J by 5 bases, with 8 bases between. The germline V gene has CDR1 MGHRA and CDR2 YSYEKL. CDR3 residues: CASNQGTGELFF. The DNA of the CDR3 is TGCGCCAGCAATCAGGGGACCGGGGAGCTGTTTTTT.

This clonotype was seen many times. The rearrangement uses TRBV4-3 and TRBJ2-1, with D hard to call. CDR1 is LGHNA and CDR2 is YSLEER in the germline V gene. The CDR3 length is 16 residues. The germline V and J ends were trimmed by 0 bases and 0 bases, with 9 bases remaining between them. The CDR3 nucleotides read TGCGCCAGCAGCCAAGATCACGGCTCCTCCTACAATGAGCAGTTCTTC. Protein: CASSQDHGSSYNEQFF.

This clonotype was counted between two and nine times. The rearrangement links TRBV5-1 to TRBJ1-1, with unresolved D. This CDR3 has 11 amino acids. V shed 7 bases and J shed 4 bases, with 8 bases lying between them. The germline gives CDR1 SGHRS, CDR2 YFSETQ. CDR3 nucleotides: TGCGCCAGCCTATGGGGCACTGAAGCTTTCTTT. Its protein product is CASLWGTEAFF.

This clonotype was counted only a few times. The V gene is TRBV7-9, the J gene TRBJ2-1; D not resolved. This CDR3 is 15 amino acids long. Trimming took 5 bases from V and 5 from J, leaving 16 bases between them. The germline V gene encodes CDR1 SEHNR and CDR2 FQNEAQ (reference sequence). The CDR3 protein is CASSLVEGPNNEQFF. The CDR3 DNA is TGTGCCAGCAGCCTGGTCGAAGGGCCCAACAATGAGCAGTTCTTC.

This clonotype was seen only a few times. The V gene is TRBV4-3, the J gene TRBJ2-7, with D perhaps matching TRBD1 (5 bases). Trimming took off 0 bases at V and 3 bases at J, with 12 bases between the two ends. Germline V lookup: CDR1 LGHNA, CDR2 YSLEER. The CDR3 has 15 residues. The CDR3 sequence: CASSQESAGYYEQYF. In DNA form, the CDR3 reads TGCGCCAGCAGCCAAGAGTCGGCAGGGTACTACGAGCAGTACTTC.

This sequence joins TRBV12-3 or TRBV12-4 and TRBJ1-5; no firm D call. The CDR3 is 13 residues long. V lost 5 bases and J 1 base, leaving 6 bases between the germline ends. DNA of the CDR3: TGTGCCAGCAGTCGGGCCAGCAATCAGCCCCAGCATTTT. Translated, it gives CASSRASNQPQHF.

This clonotype was detected many times. The chain couples TRBV21-1 to TRBJ2-7; the tabulated D call, TRBD1, remains unverified against the DNA. TRBV21-1 is labeled a pseudogene. The CDR3 runs 15 residues. CDR3 sequence: CASTRPTDRAYEQYV. The CDR3 DNA reads TGTGCCAGCACTAGGCCTACTGACAGAGCCTACGAGCAGTACGTC.

J is TRBJ2-3 and V is TRBV29-1, with 10 bases that match TRBD1. The CDR3 is 15 amino acids. The V segment lost 4 bases and the J segment 4 bases; nucleotides outside the gene matches: 8. Germline V lookup: CDR1 SQVTM, CDR2 ANQGSEA. The CDR3 DNA reads TGCAGCGTTGGTCCGACAGGGGGCGAGGCAGATACGCAGTATTTT. This codes for CSVGPTGGEADTQYF.

The chain combines TRBV12-3 or TRBV12-4 with TRBJ2-4; no clear D. The CDR3 extends over 12 amino acids. V lost 3 bases and J lost 7, with 7 bases in between. The CDR3 protein is CASSFVENIQYF. In DNA form, the CDR3 reads TGTGCCAGCAGTTTCGTCGAGAACATTCAGTACTTC.

This clonotype was seen many times. This chain links TRBV6-6 with TRBJ2-2; D call uncertain. Germline values: CDR1 MNHNY, CDR2 SVGAGI (reference sequence). This CDR3 comprises 12 residues. The V end was cut by 0 bases, the J end by 6 bases, with 2 bases between. The chain's CDR3 is CASSYSPGELFF. The CDR3 coding sequence is TGTGCCAGCAGTTACTCGCCCGGGGAGCTGTTTTTT.

The table lists this clonotype with a few counts. The genes are TRBV7-3 and TRBJ2-3; 8 nucleotides line up with TRBD2. The V and J ends lost 4 bases and 4 bases, in that order; junction bases with no gene match: 10. Germline CDR1 reads SGHTA; CDR2 reads FQGTGA. The CDR3 length is 16 residues. CDR3 amino acids: CASSYQRGMWADTQYF. The CDR3 nucleotides are TGTGCCAGCAGCTATCAGCGGGGGATGTGGGCAGATACGCAGTATTTT.

Only a few counts were recorded for this clonotype. This sequence joins TRBV20-1 and TRBJ1-1; D gene uncertain. The germline gives CDR1 DFQATT, CDR2 SNEGSKA (reference sequence). The CDR3 is made up of 13 amino acids. The CDR3 coding sequence is TGCAGCCGGGCGACCGGACTTAACACTGAAGCTTTCTTT. Protein sequence: CSRATGLNTEAFF.

This clonotype was found a few times. The CDR3 DNA reads as TGTGCCAGCAGCTTTTTCCACGGGGAATACGAGCAGTACTTC. Its translation is CASSFFHGEYEQYF. The V and J genes are TRBV5-5 and TRBJ2-7; a possible D gene is TRBD2 (5 bases). The CDR3 spans 14 residues. V lost 2 bases and J 4 bases, leaving 13 bases between the germline ends. CDR1 SGHKS and CDR2 YYEKEE come from the germline V gene (reference sequence).

This sequence joins TRBV20-1 and TRBJ2-5; 9 nucleotides match TRBD2. With 4 bases clipped from V and 5 bases from J, the junction kept 2 bases outside the gene matches. This CDR3 contains 12 residues. CDR1 and CDR2 from the germline V gene are DFQATT and SNEGSKA (reference sequence). CDR3 coding DNA: TGCAGTGCTACTAGCGGGGTGGAGACCCAGTACTTC. Translation: CSATSGVETQYF.

This clonotype was picked up a small number of times. CDR3 region: CSVEERVYRSYNEQFF. CDR3 coding DNA: TGCAGCGTTGAAGAGAGGGTCTACCGCTCCTACAATGAGCAGTTCTTC. V usage is TRBV29-1 and J usage is TRBJ2-1; tentative D call: TRBD2 (5 bases). The ends were cut back, 0 bases at V and 0 bases at J, with 12 bases in the middle. CDR1 SQVTM and CDR2 ANQGSEA come from the germline V gene. CDR3 length: 16 residues.

This chain uses TRBV7-9 with TRBJ1-3; D gene unclear. Germline V CDR1 and CDR2: SEHNR, FQNEAQ (reference sequence). Trimming removed 4 bases at V and 0 bases at J, with 16 bases between. The CDR3 runs to 17 residues. CDR3 residues: CASSSLRTVSSGNTIYF. CDR3 nucleotide sequence: TGTGCCAGCAGCTCCCTCCGGACTGTGAGCTCTGGAAACACCATATATTTT.

V usage is TRBV29-1 and J usage is TRBJ1-1, with D uncertain. The CDR3 is 10 residues long. CDR1 SQVTM and CDR2 ANQGSEA come from the germline V gene. The germline V and J ends were trimmed by 3 bases and 10 bases, with 9 bases remaining between them. The CDR3 bases are TGCAGCGTTGAGGCCTCCGGAGCTTTCTTT. Residues: CSVEASGAFF.